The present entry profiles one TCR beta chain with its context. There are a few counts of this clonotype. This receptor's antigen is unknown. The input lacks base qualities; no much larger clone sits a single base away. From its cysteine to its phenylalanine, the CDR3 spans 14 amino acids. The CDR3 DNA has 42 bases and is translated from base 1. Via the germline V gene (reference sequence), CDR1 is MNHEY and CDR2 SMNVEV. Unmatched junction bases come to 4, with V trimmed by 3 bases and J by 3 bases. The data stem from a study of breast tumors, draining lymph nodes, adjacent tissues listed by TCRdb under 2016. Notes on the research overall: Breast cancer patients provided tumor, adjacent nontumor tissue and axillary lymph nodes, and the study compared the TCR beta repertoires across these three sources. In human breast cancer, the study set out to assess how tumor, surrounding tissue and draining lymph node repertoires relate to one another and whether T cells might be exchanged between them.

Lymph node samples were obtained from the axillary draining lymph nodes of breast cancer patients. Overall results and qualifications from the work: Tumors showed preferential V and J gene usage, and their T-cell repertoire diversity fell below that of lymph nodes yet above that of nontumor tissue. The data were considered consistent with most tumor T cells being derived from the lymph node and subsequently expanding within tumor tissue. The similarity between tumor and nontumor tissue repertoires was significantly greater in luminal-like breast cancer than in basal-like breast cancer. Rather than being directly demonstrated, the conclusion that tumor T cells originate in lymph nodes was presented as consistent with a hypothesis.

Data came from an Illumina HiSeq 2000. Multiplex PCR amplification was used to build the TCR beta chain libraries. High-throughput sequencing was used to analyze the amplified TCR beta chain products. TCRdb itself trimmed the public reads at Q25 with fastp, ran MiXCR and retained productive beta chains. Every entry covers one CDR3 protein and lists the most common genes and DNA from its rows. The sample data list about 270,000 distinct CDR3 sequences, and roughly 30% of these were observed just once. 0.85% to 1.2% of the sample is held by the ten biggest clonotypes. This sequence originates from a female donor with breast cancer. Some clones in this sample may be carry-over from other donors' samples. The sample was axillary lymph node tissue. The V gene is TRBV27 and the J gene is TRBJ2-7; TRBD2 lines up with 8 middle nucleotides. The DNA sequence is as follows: TGTGCCAGCAGTTTTTCCACTAGCGGCTACGAGCAGTACTTC. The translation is CASSFSTSGYEQYF.